This T cell receptor (beta chain) was observed in a study of blood T cell repertoires in COVID-19. Study at large: Sources were T cells, B-cell-depleted T cells, or PBMCs; the material itself was cDNA or gDNA.

Between the trimmed V and J ends, which lost 2 bases and 1 base, there was a span of 9 bases. The CDR3 has 14 amino acids. Sequencing was performed with immunoSEQ multiplex PCR; in TCRdb, only in-frame clones are kept and a portion is missing. The sample has 55,000 to 75,000 clones, around 83% seen once. The TCR originated in a human donor in a cohort sampled during active COVID-19. What was sequenced was peripheral blood. V gene TRBV23-1 combines with J gene TRBJ2-7; D is uncertain. TRBV23-1 counts as an open reading frame of uncertain function. CDR3 residues: CASSQGQVSYEQYF. The CDR3 nucleotides are TGCGCCAGCAGTCAAGGGCAGGTGTCCTACGAGCAGTACTTC.